This TCR beta chain was sequenced for a study of blood T cells in healthy people across ages. Study-wide findings and caveats: The study lacked donor CMV status, which possibly confounded expanded clonotype changes.

Each individual donor underwent a draw of about 9.9 milliliters of peripheral blood. Per-sample PBMC isolation yielded at least 7 million cells. V was pared by 1 base and J by 0 bases, with 10 bases between. The CDR3 covers 17 residues. CDR1 and CDR2 from the germline V gene are SGHTA and FQGNSA. On this clonotype itself: Antigen unknown.

Together with a sample-barcoded 5' primer, a J-beta primer mix was included in a second PCR lasting roughly 7 to 11 cycles. Every cDNA was tagged by a template-switch adaptor with 12 random nucleotides. TCRdb re-called the 5' RACE reads with MiXCR, one entry per CDR3 protein. The table records about 800,000 distinct CDR3 sequences, 46% of them present only once. This chain uses TRBV7-2 with TRBJ2-6, with D hard to call. Sample: blood. This clonotype originated in a man aged 80 or over in good health. CDR3 DNA: TGTGCCAGCAGCTTAGTGTCTTCGGGCTCTGGGGCCAACGTCCTGACTTTC. Translating gives CASSLVSSGSGANVLTF.